The entry that follows covers one T cell receptor (beta chain) sequence. Its specificity is unknown. The sample comes from a study of Graves' ophthalmopathy and Graves' hyperthyroidism. Findings and limits, study-wide: Most expanded clonotypes from thyroid (those above 0.001 frequency) were also found in blood.

Donors with ophthalmopathy: moderate-to-severe activity, CAS ≥3, NOSPECS ≥4, duration under 3 months. Other autoimmune diseases, uncontrolled infections, pregnancy or lactation led to the exclusion of patients. Amplification of the TCR beta CDR3 regions used RNA transcripts (as template). The workflow started with a first-round RT-PCR run with HTBI primers and then moved on to a second-round multiplex PCR. Using its own MiXCR run on the multiplex PCR reads, TCRdb lists one record per CDR3 protein. The data show roughly 160,000 distinct CDR3 sequences, 30% to 45% seen once. Sequenced sample: peripheral blood. The clonotype comes from a woman aged 35 to 49 with Graves' ophthalmopathy.

The CDR3 DNA is TGTGCCAGCAGCCGGACAGACGGGGAGCTGTTTTTT. This codes for CASSRTDGELFF. The V call is TRBV14, the J call TRBJ2-2, with a possible D match to TRBD1 (6 bases). Germline V gene data show CDR1 as SGHDN and CDR2 as FVKESK. Trimming stripped 4 bases from V and 7 bases from J, with 7 bases between. The CDR3 is 12 amino acids. Variable domain in full (rest from reference TRBV14 and TRBJ2-2): EAGVTQFPSHSVIEKGQTVTLRCDPISGHDNLYWYRRVMGKEIKFLLHFVKESKQDESGMPNNRFLAERTGGTYSTLKVQPAELEDSGVYFCASSRTDGELFFGEGSRLTVL.